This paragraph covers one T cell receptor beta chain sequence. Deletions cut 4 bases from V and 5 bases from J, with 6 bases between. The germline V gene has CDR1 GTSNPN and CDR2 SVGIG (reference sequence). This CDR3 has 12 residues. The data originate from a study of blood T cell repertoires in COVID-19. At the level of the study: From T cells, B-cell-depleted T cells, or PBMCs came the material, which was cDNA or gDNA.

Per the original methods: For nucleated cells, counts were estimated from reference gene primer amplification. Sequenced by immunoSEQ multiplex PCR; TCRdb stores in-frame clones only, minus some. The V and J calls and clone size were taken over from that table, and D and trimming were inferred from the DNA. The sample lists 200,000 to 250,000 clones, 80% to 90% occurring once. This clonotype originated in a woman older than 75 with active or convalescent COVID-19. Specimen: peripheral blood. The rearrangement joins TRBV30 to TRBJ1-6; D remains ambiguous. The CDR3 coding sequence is TGTGCCTGGAACAGCAATAATTCACCCCTCCACTTT. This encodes CAWNSNNSPLHF.